The 15 T cell receptor beta chains presented below share a single source sample, sequenced in a study of blood T cell repertoires in COVID-19. The method was immunoSEQ multiplex PCR; TCRdb's version includes in-frame clones alone and lacks a portion of them. The sample holds approximately 480,000 clones, about 91% seen once. Sequenced input: peripheral blood. These receptors originate from a man between 18 and 35 years old with COVID-19, enrolled during active disease.

The chain uses TRBV7-8 and TRBJ1-2, with D uncertain. Per the germline V gene, CDR1 is SGHVS and CDR2 is FQNEAQ. This CDR3 is built from 12 residues. V gave up 5 bases and J gave up 4 bases, with 8 bases separating them. In nucleotides, the CDR3 is TGTGCCAGCAGCCCGGTTTCCTATGGCTACACCTTC. This sequence encodes CASSPVSYGYTF.

V is TRBV2 and J is TRBJ2-7; a weak D match, TRBD2 (5 bases). The CDR3 is 14 residues long. Germline V gene sequence: CDR1 SNHLY, CDR2 FYNNEI. V lost 4 bases and J 0 bases, leaving 10 bases between the germline ends. The CDR3 DNA reads TGTGCCAGCAGTGCGGGGAAAAGCTCCTACGAGCAGTACTTC. Translating it yields CASSAGKSSYEQYF. The full variable domain, rest sourced from reference TRBV2 and TRBJ2-7, is EPEVTQTPSHQVTQMGQEVILRCVPISNHLYFYWYRQILGQKVEFLVSFYNNEISEKSEIFDDQFSVERPDGSNFTLKIRSTKLEDSAMYFCASSAGKSSYEQYFGPGTRLTVT.

The count of this clone is one. CDR3 sequence: CASSPGTLDPPDTQYF. CDR3 bases: TGTGCCAGCAGCCCCGGGACTTTGGACCCCCCAGATACGCAGTATTTT. The V and J genes are TRBV7-8 and TRBJ2-3; possible D gene TRBD2, 6 bases. Germline V gene lookup returns CDR1 SGHVS and CDR2 FQNEAQ. The CDR3 is 16 amino acids. V shed 5 bases and J shed 4 bases, with 19 bases lying between them.

The rearrangement joins TRBV12-3 or TRBV12-4 to TRBJ2-2; D is perhaps TRBD2 (6 bases). The CDR3 runs to 13 residues. The V and J ends lost 3 bases and 7 bases respectively, with 9 bases between them. CDR3 in DNA: TGTGCCAGCAGTTTGGGAGGAGTCGGGGAGCTGTTTTTT. This codes for CASSLGGVGELFF.

V gene TRBV3-1 (or the pseudogene TRBV3-2) combines with J gene TRBJ1-6; the D gene is possibly TRBD1 (5 bases). CDR3 size: 14 residues. Trimming took off 4 bases at V and 5 bases at J, with 9 bases between the two ends. Germline V gene lookup returns CDR1 LGHDT and CDR2 YNNKEL (reference sequence). The CDR3 region is CASSLGADNSPLHF. The CDR3 DNA sequence: TGTGCCAGCAGCCTAGGGGCCGATAATTCACCCCTCCACTTT.

The rearrangement joins TRBV30 to TRBJ2-1; D may be TRBD2 (6 bases). In germline, CDR1 is GTSNPN, CDR2 SVGIG (reference sequence). V shed 0 bases and J shed 0 bases, with 9 bases lying between them. The CDR3 runs 15 residues. The CDR3 sequence is CAWSVFGSSYNEQFF. CDR3 sequence (DNA): TGTGCCTGGAGTGTGTTCGGGAGCTCCTACAATGAGCAGTTCTTC.

The genes are TRBV24-1 and TRBJ2-3, with 7 bases matching TRBD2. Trimming took 4 bases from V and 6 from J; bases not matched to a gene: 12. The CDR3 spans 16 residues. Germline values: CDR1 KGHDR, CDR2 SFDVKD. The CDR3 DNA reads TGTGCCACCAGTGACCGGGGGGAGGTCCCGCTGGATACGCAGTATTTT. This translates into CATSDRGEVPLDTQYF.

In this sample, this clone turned up a few times. V gene TRBV2 combines with J gene TRBJ2-7; 7 nucleotides line up with TRBD1. The length of the CDR3 is 13 residues. The junction had 6 bases not matched to a gene; V was cut back by 8 bases and J by 2 bases. In germline, CDR1 is SNHLY, CDR2 FYNNEI. CDR3 DNA: TGTGCCAGCGGATGGGACAGAACCTACGAGCAGTACTTC. Encoded protein: CASGWDRTYEQYF.

J is TRBJ2-7 and V is TRBV6-5, with 9 bases fitting TRBD2. The CDR3 has 16 amino acids. The V and J ends lost 0 bases and 0 bases, in that order; junction bases with no gene match: 3. Germline V gene data show CDR1 as MNHEY and CDR2 as SVGAGI. CDR3 sequence reads: CASSYSWTSDSYEQYF. CDR3 sequence (DNA): TGTGCCAGCAGTTACTCGTGGACTAGCGACTCCTACGAGCAGTACTTC.

The CDR3 DNA reads as TGTGCCAGCAGTCCGAGAATTAGCTCCTATAATTCACCCCTCCACTTT. Its protein product is CASSPRISSYNSPLHF. The rearrangement links TRBV27 to TRBJ1-6; no definite D call. The CDR3 extends over 16 amino acids. Germline CDR1 and CDR2: MNHEY and SMNVEV (reference sequence). V shed 5 bases and J shed 0 bases, with 11 bases lying between them.

As concerns this clone: The same CDR3 can be traced to other DNA sequences in this sample. This chain uses TRBV10-3 with TRBJ1-6; D uncertain. Germline assignment: CDR1 ENHRY and CDR2 SYGVKD. CDR3 length: 15 residues. V was pared by 0 bases and J by 4 bases, with 7 bases between. CDR3 in DNA: TGTGCCATCAGTGAGTCAGGAGGTTATAATTCACCCCTCCACTTT. The encoded protein is CAISESGGYNSPLHF.

Comment on this clone: At one end the junction does not follow the germline gene, possibly because of a read error. V usage is TRBV2 and J usage is TRBJ1-1; 8 bases map to TRBD1. CDR1 is SNHLY, CDR2 FYNNEI, per germline. CDR3 size: 11 residues. CDR3: CASSGRDRFLF. CDR3 DNA: TGTGCCAGCAGTGGCCGGGACAGGTTCCTCTTT.

The chain has TRBV7-2 and TRBJ2-7, with TRBD1 matching 9 bases. CDR1 SGHTA and CDR2 FQGNSA come from the germline V gene. Trimming took 4 bases from V and 6 from J; bases not matched to a gene: 7. CDR3 length: 14 residues. In nucleotides, the CDR3 is TGTGCCAGCAGCTCACAGGGGGCACAGGTCGAGCAGTACTTC. Translation: CASSSQGAQVEQYF.

The chain combines TRBV13 with TRBJ2-6; 7 bases match TRBD1. Germline loops: CDR1 PRHDT, CDR2 FYEKMQ (reference sequence). V was clipped by 6 bases and J by 1 base; unmatched bases: 9. The CDR3 length is 17 residues. CDR3 nucleotide sequence: TGTGCCAGCAGTTTCTCGACAGGGCCTTCTGGGGCCAACGTCCTGACTTTC. Amino acid sequence: CASSFSTGPSGANVLTF.

V usage is TRBV4-1 and J usage is TRBJ2-3; TRBD1 is a possible D gene (5 bases). The V end lost 1 base, the J end lost 3 bases, and 23 bases lay between the germline ends. The CDR3 extends over 19 amino acids. In germline, CDR1 is MGHRA, CDR2 YSYEKL. DNA of the CDR3: TGCGCCAGCAGCCAAGTAAGGGGCCTAGGGATCTCTCTGACAGATACGCAGTATTTT. Translated: CASSQVRGLGISLTDTQYF.